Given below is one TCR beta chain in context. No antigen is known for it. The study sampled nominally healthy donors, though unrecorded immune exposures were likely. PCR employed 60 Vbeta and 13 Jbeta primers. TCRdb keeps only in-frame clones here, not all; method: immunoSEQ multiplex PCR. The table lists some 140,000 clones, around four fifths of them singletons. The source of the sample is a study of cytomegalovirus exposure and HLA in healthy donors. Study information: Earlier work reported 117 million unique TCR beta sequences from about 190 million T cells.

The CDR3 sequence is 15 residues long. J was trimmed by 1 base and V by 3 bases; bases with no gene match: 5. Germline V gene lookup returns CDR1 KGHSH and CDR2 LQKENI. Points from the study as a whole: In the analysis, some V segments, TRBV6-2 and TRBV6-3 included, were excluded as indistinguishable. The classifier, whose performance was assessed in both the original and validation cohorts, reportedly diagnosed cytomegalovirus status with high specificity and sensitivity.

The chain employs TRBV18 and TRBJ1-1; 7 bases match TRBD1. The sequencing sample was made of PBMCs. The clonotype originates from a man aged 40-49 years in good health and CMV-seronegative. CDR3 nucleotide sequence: TGTGCCAGCTCACCCCCGGGACAGCGGAACACTGAAGCTTTCTTT. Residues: CASSPPGQRNTEAFF.